This T cell receptor beta chain was sequenced for a study of cytomegalovirus exposure and HLA in healthy donors. Study-level results: Donors were assumed by presence/absence analyses to have roughly uniform sequencing depth. Researchers reportedly found TCR beta sequences accurately predicted most subjects' HLA-A and HLA-B alleles.

Primers: 60 Vbeta forward and 13 Jbeta reverse. The table came from immunoSEQ multiplex PCR; TCRdb's copy has only in-frame clones and leaves some out. Among roughly 130,000 clones listed, around 67% were seen once. Worth noting for this clone: Its antigen is unidentified.

The specimen was PBMCs. The source is a woman in her 40s in good health and CMV-seropositive.

In DNA, the CDR3 is TGTGCCAGCAGCTTAACAGGGAACTATGGCTACACCTTC. Translating it yields CASSLTGNYGYTF. The rearrangement joins TRBV13 to TRBJ1-2; weak D call: TRBD1 (6 bases). The germline V gene has CDR1 PRHDT and CDR2 FYEKMQ (reference sequence). Trimming stripped 2 bases from V and 2 bases from J, with 6 bases between. This CDR3 comprises 13 residues. The complete variable domain, with remaining parts taken from reference TRBV13 and TRBJ1-2, reads AAGVIQSPRHLIKEKRETATLKCYPIPRHDTVYWYQQGPGQDPQFLISFYEKMQSDKGSIPDRFSAQQFSDYHSELNMSSLELGDSALYFCASSLTGNYGYTFGSGTRLTVV.